The source of this TCR beta chain is a study of shared clonotypes between healthy human individuals. Study conclusions and caveats: Sequencing depth was expected to influence donor clonotype sharing.

V lost 2 bases to trimming and J lost 0 bases; unmatched junction nucleotides: 6. The V gene's germline CDR1 is MNHEY and CDR2 SMNVEV (reference sequence). This CDR3 has 17 amino acids. TCRdb's table, derived via immunoSEQ multiplex PCR, lists solely in-frame clones and lacks some. The data show about half a million clones, over 70% seen once. This clone was observed a few times. Its specificity is not known. Sequencing was done on a sample of PBMCs. The TCR originated in a woman in her thirties or forties in good health. Some clones in this sample may be carry-over from other donors' samples. The chain employs TRBV27 and TRBJ2-7; 11 positions agree with TRBD2. The CDR3: CASSLRIAGGSSYEQYF. The CDR3 coding sequence is TGTGCCAGCAGTTTACGTATAGCGGGAGGGAGCTCCTACGAGCAGTACTTC.